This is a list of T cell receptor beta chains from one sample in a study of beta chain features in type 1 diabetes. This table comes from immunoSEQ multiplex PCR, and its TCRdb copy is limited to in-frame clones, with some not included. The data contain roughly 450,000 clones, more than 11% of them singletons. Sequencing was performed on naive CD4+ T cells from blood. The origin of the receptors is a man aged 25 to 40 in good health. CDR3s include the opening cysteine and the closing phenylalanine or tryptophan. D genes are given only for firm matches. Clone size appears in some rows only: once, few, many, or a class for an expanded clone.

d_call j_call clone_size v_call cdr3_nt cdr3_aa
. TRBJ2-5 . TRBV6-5 TGTGCCAGCACGGATGGAGGGAGACAACAAGAGACCCAGTACTTC CASTDGGRQQETQYF
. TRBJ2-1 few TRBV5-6 TGTGCCAGCAGCTTGCTCAATGAGCAGTTCTTC CASSLLNEQFF
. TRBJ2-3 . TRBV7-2 TGTGCCAGCAGTTGGAGGACGGCACCAGATACGCAGTATTTT CASSWRTAPDTQYF
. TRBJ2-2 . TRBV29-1 TGCAGCGTCGGCAGGAACACCGGGGAGCTGTTTTTT CSVGRNTGELFF
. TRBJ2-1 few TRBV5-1 TGCGCCAGCAGCTTAGGGCTAGGCCCCTACAATGAGCAGTTCTTC CASSLGLGPYNEQFF
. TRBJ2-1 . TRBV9 TGTGCCAGCAGCCCCCGCTTGGCGCGCGCGACGAAAAACAATGAGCAGTTCTTC CASSPRLARATKNNEQFF
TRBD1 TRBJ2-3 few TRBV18 TGTGCCAGCTCTACCTCGGATCCCGGGACAGGGGGAACGCAGTATTTT CASSTSDPGTGGTQYF
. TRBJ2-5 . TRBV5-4 TGTGCCGCCCGCCGGGGGTCGGAGACCCAGTACTTC CAARRGSETQYF
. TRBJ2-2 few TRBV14 TGTGCCAGCAGCCAAGATTGGATGGGCACCGGGGAGCTGTTTTTT CASSQDWMGTGELFF
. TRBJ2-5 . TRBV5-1 TGCGCCAGCAGCTCGGGGAGACAAGAGACCCAGTACTTC CASSSGRQETQYF
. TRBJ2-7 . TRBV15 TGTGCCACCAGCAGAGTATCCGTCCGCAGCTACGAGCAGTACTTC CATSRVSVRSYEQYF
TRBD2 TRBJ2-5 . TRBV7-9 TGTGCCAGCAGCTTAGGGTCTAGCGGGATACAAGAGACCCAGTACTTC CASSLGSSGIQETQYF
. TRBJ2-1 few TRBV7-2 TGTGCCAGCAGCTTAGATCGGTACCGTGGGCCCTACAATGAGCAGTTCTTC CASSLDRYRGPYNEQFF
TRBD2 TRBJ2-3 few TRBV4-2 TGTGCCAGCAGCCGGGCTAGCGGGAGGGGCTCAGATACGCAGTATTTT CASSRASGRGSDTQYF
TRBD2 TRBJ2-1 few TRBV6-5 TGTGCCAGCAGCCCCCGACTAGCGGGCTACAATGAGCAGTTCTTC CASSPRLAGYNEQFF
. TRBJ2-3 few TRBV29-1 TGCAGCTCCGGGGTCCCCTCCGGGCTACCCGCGGATACGCAGTATTTT CSSGVPSGLPADTQYF
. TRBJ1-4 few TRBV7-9 TGTGCCAGCAGCTTGAAGGACAGAAATGAAAAACTGTTTTTT CASSLKDRNEKLFF
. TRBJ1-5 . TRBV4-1 TGCGCCAGCAGCCAAGATTGGGTTAGCAATCAGCCCCAGCATTTT CASSQDWVSNQPQHF
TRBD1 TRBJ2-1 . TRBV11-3 TGTGCCAGCAGGGGACAGGGGCCTTCCTACAATGAGCAGTTCTTC CASRGQGPSYNEQFF
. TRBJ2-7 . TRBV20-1 TGCAGTGCTGGCAGGGAATACGAGCAGTACTTC CSAGREYEQYF
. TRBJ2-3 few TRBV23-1 TGCGCCAGCAGTCAATCGGAGGCGACCCCTAGCACAGATACGCAGTATTTT CASSQSEATPSTDTQYF
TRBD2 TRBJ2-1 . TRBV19 TGTGCCAGTAGTATCCAGACTAGCGGGAGCTTAAATGAGCAGTTCTTC CASSIQTSGSLNEQFF
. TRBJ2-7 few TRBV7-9 TGTGCCAGCAGCCGAGGGTACCAAGAGAGCTACGAGCAGTACTTC CASSRGYQESYEQYF
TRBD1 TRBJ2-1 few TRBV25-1 TGTGCCAGCAGTGAAGGACAGGGGGCGCGAAATGAGCAGTTCTTC CASSEGQGARNEQFF
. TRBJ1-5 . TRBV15 TGTGCCACCAGCAGAGATGGGAGACAGCCCCAGCATTTT CATSRDGRQPQHF
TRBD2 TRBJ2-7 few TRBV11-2 TGTGCCAGCAGCTTGACTAGCGGGGGCCGGGGCCCCTACGAGCAGTACTTC CASSLTSGGRGPYEQYF
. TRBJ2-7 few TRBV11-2 TGTGCCAGCAGCTTCAGGTCACGTCGGGGAGGCAGGGGAGACTACGAGCAGTACTTC CASSFRSRRGGRGDYEQYF
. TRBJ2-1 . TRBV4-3 TGCGCCAGCAGCCAAGAGTACAGGCCCTACAATGAGCAGTTCTTC CASSQEYRPYNEQFF
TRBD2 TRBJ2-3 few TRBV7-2 TGTGCCAGCAGCGTATGGGGGACTAGCGGCACAGATACGCAGTATTTT CASSVWGTSGTDTQYF